The 5 T cell receptor beta chains given below trace back to one sample, sequenced in a study of Ad26.COV2.S vaccination and SARS-CoV-2 variants. This table comes from immunoSEQ multiplex PCR, and its TCRdb copy is limited to in-frame clones, with some not included. The sample holds some 340,000 clones, around 81% seen once. The treatment denotes: around 19 received Ad26.COV2.S at low or high dose, single or two shots; 5 received placebo; per-sample allocation not given. Sampling happened 63 days after the first vaccine or placebo injection. The material was peripheral blood, obtained in a trial of Ad26.COV2.S vaccine versus placebo. The receptors here all came from a person aged 18-60 years who received the Ad26.COV2.S COVID-19 vaccine or a placebo.

V gene TRBV28 combines with J gene TRBJ2-7; D gene ambiguous. Trimming removed 3 bases at V and 3 bases at J, with 15 bases between. Germline V gene data show CDR1 as MDHEN and CDR2 as SYDVKM. CDR3 length equals 15 residues. CDR3 bases: TGTGCCAGCAGTTTTGCCCCCGGACCGAGCTACGAGCAGTACTTC. Translation: CASSFAPGPSYEQYF.

For the CDR3, the DNA is TGTGCCAGCAGCGTAGGAGGGGGAGATACGCAGTATTTT. Translation: CASSVGGGDTQYF. V and J are TRBV9 and TRBJ2-3; D is possibly TRBD1 (6 bases). Trimming took 0 bases from V and 5 from J, leaving 7 bases between them. This CDR3 contains 13 residues. CDR1 and CDR2 (germline): SGDLS, YYNGEE.

This clone was observed a few times. The V gene is TRBV5-4, the J gene TRBJ1-1, with 8 bases lining up with TRBD1. The V gene's germline CDR1 is SGHNT and CDR2 YYREEE (reference sequence). Germline trimming cut 4 bases from V and 9 bases from J; bases unmatched to any gene: 8. The CDR3 spans 13 residues. In DNA, the CDR3 is TGTGCCAGCAGCCCGCAGGGGGCCCTTCAAGCTTTCTTT. This codes for CASSPQGALQAFF.

The chain employs TRBV10-3 and TRBJ2-6; D unresolved. The CDR3 totals 16 residues. Germline loops: CDR1 ENHRY, CDR2 SYGVKD. V was cut by 0 bases and J by 2 bases, with 8 bases left in between. CDR3 residues: CAISESPGPGANVLTF. In DNA, the CDR3 is TGTGCCATCAGTGAGTCGCCAGGTCCTGGGGCCAACGTCCTGACTTTC.

V gene TRBV6-5 combines with J gene TRBJ2-6, with D perhaps matching TRBD1 or TRBD2 (5 bases each). Germline lookup yields CDR1 MNHEY and CDR2 SVGAGI. The V and J ends lost 6 bases and 2 bases respectively, with 11 bases between them. There are 15 residues in the CDR3. The CDR3 coding sequence is TGTGCCAGCAGACTCCAGGGAGCTGGGGCCAACGTCCTGACTTTC. Protein sequence: CASRLQGAGANVLTF.